Shown below are 6 T cell receptor beta chains from a single sample sequenced in a study of cytomegalovirus exposure and HLA in healthy donors. The PCR made use of 60 Vbeta and 13 Jbeta primers. Clones were read by immunoSEQ multiplex PCR, and TCRdb kept only the in-frame ones, dropping some. The sample includes about 150,000 clones, 65% to 85% of them seen just once. Sequenced input: PBMCs. Receptors originate from a woman aged 40 to 55 in good health and CMV-seropositive.

The chain joins TRBV7-2 to TRBJ2-1; 9 bases align to TRBD2. Germline-derived CDR1 and CDR2 are SGHTA and FQGNSA. V lost 5 bases and J lost 0; bases outside the gene matches: 5. The CDR3 consists of 16 residues. DNA of the CDR3: TGTGCCAGCAGCATTAGCGGGGGAGCCTCCTACAATGAGCAGTTCTTC. It specifies CASSISGGASYNEQFF.

The V and J genes are TRBV7-6 and TRBJ1-2; TRBD1 matches at 8 bases. Germline V CDR1 and CDR2: SGHVS, FNYEAQ. CDR3 length equals 14 residues. V was clipped by 5 bases and J by 7 bases; unmatched bases: 9. The CDR3 DNA reads TGTGCCAGCAGCCCTGGACAGGGAAGGAGTGGCTACACCTTC. Translating gives CASSPGQGRSGYTF.

The J gene is TRBJ1-2, the V gene TRBV5-5; D is possibly TRBD1 (6 bases). Germline lookup yields CDR1 SGHKS and CDR2 YYEKEE (reference sequence). V was trimmed by 1 base and J by 3 bases, leaving 19 bases between them. This CDR3 has 17 residues. The CDR3 reads CASSLLRGSGRDYGYTF. CDR3 sequence (DNA): TGTGCCAGCAGCTTGTTAAGGGGGTCCGGACGGGACTATGGCTACACCTTC.

The chain is built from TRBV19 and TRBJ1-1; D call uncertain. In germline, CDR1 is LNHDA, CDR2 SQIVND (reference sequence). CDR3 size: 13 residues. Between the trimmed V and J ends, which lost 4 bases and 5 bases, there was a span of 11 bases. The CDR3 region has the DNA TGTGCCAGTAGTACAACACGTTGGACTGAAGCTTTCTTT. It yields the protein CASSTTRWTEAFF. The variable domain in full, with the rest retrieved from reference TRBV19 and TRBJ1-1, is DGGITQSPKYLFRKEGQNVTLSCEQNLNHDAMYWYRQDPGQGLRLIYYSQIVNDFQKGDIAEGYSVSREKKESFPLTVTSAQKNPTAFYLCASSTTRWTEAFFGQGTRLTVV.

The rearrangement links TRBV25-1 to TRBJ1-1; tentative D call: TRBD1 (6 bases). CDR1 and CDR2 from the germline V gene are MGHDK and SYGVNS. CDR3 length equals 13 residues. The V end lost 6 bases, the J end lost 6 bases, and 14 bases lay between the germline ends. The CDR3 sequence is CASRGTGGSEAFF. The CDR3 DNA is TGTGCCAGCAGGGGCACGGGGGGCTCTGAAGCTTTCTTT.

This clone has only a few counts. The chain recombines TRBV6-1 with TRBJ1-3; D uncertain. The CDR3 covers 14 residues. Germline CDR1 MNHNS, CDR2 SASEGT. Trimming pared 7 bases from V and 0 bases from J, leaving 10 bases between. CDR3 DNA: TGTGCCAGCACGGAGATGAGCTCTGGAAACACCATATATTTT. It yields the protein CASTEMSSGNTIYF.